Listed here are 23 T cell receptor beta chains from one sample, sequenced in a study of blood T cell repertoires in COVID-19. The method was immunoSEQ multiplex PCR; TCRdb's version includes in-frame clones alone and lacks a portion of them. Here the sample spans about 42,000 clones, 80% to 90% being singletons. Sample: peripheral blood. The receptors were sampled from a man aged 25 to 40 with active or convalescent COVID-19.

The chain joins TRBV19 to TRBJ1-1; no clear D gene. Germline loops: CDR1 LNHDA, CDR2 SQIVND (reference sequence). This CDR3 contains 14 residues. V lost 4 bases and J 2 bases, leaving 11 bases between the germline ends. The CDR3 DNA follows: TGTGCCAGTAGTAAACCAGAGGGTAACACTGAAGCTTTCTTT. This gives the protein CASSKPEGNTEAFF.

This chain links TRBV11-1 with TRBJ2-1, with 8 positions matching TRBD1. Losses at the gene ends were 0 bases for V and 6 bases for J; bases not matched to a gene: 7. This CDR3 is 16 amino acids long. Germline V gives CDR1 SGHAT, CDR2 FQDESV (reference sequence). The CDR3 DNA is TGTGCCAGCAGCTTAGCACAGGGGGTTGGCAGCAATGAGCAGTTCTTC. Its translation: CASSLAQGVGSNEQFF.

This rearrangement joins TRBV19 to TRBJ1-2, with D maybe TRBD1 (5 bases). The germline CDR1 and CDR2 sequences are LNHDA and SQIVND (reference sequence). With 10 bases removed from V and 1 base from J, the gap between germline ends came to 13 bases. The CDR3 loop spans 13 amino acids. CDR3 protein: CATRTLDNYGYTF. CDR3 sequence (DNA): TGTGCCACCAGGACACTCGATAACTATGGCTACACCTTC.

In this sample, this clone is medium-sized. CDR3 sequence (DNA): TGTGCCAGCAGTTTCGATGGGGCAGACACCGGGGAGCTGTTTTTT. Translation: CASSFDGADTGELFF. The genes are TRBV28 and TRBJ2-2; tentatively, D is TRBD1 (5 bases). The germline CDR1 and CDR2 sequences are MDHEN and SYDVKM. Trimming took 3 bases from V and 3 from J, leaving 11 bases between them. The CDR3 extends over 15 amino acids.

The V gene is TRBV7-9, the J gene TRBJ2-3, with D possibly TRBD1 on 5 matching bases. Germline CDR1 SEHNR, CDR2 FQNEAQ (reference sequence). V shed 1 base and J shed 2 bases, with 10 bases lying between them. The CDR3 length is 15 residues. The DNA for the CDR3 is TGTGCCAGCAGCTTAGGGACAATACCCACAGATACGCAGTATTTT. It yields the protein CASSLGTIPTDTQYF.

This chain joins TRBV10-3 and TRBJ2-1; TRBD2 matches 9 bases. The germline V gene encodes CDR1 ENHRY and CDR2 SYGVKD. With V trimmed by 0 bases and J by 7 bases, 10 bases remained unmatched. The CDR3 consists of 17 residues. The CDR3 loop reads CAISESKAGGPVNEQFF. CDR3 nucleotide sequence: TGTGCCATCAGTGAGTCGAAGGCGGGGGGGCCGGTGAATGAGCAGTTCTTC.

The V and J genes are TRBV6-5 and TRBJ1-1; maybe TRBD1 (5 bases). Germline CDR1 reads MNHEY; CDR2 reads SVGAGI. V gave up 6 bases and J gave up 0 bases, with 11 bases separating them. The CDR3 loop spans 14 amino acids. DNA of the CDR3: TGTGCCAGCAGCCTTGCGGGGGTGAACACTGAAGCTTTCTTT. This gives the protein CASSLAGVNTEAFF.

V is TRBV18 and J is TRBJ2-3; 8 bases line up with TRBD1. Germline V gives CDR1 KGHSH, CDR2 LQKENI. Germline trimming cut 3 bases from V and 0 bases from J; bases unmatched to any gene: 8. The CDR3 has 17 residues. CDR3 coding DNA: TGTGCCAGCTCACCTCTCGGACAGGGTGCTAGCACAGATACGCAGTATTTT. This gives the protein CASSPLGQGASTDTQYF. Full variable domain (outside the CDR3, taken from reference TRBV18 and TRBJ2-3): NAGVMQNPRHLVRRRGQEARLRCSPMKGHSHVYWYRQLPEEGLKFMVYLQKENIIDESGMPKERFSAEFPKEGPSILRIQQVVRGDSAAYFCASSPLGQGASTDTQYFGPGTRLTVL.

With regard to this clone: This sample includes further DNA sequences coding for the same CDR3. This chain connects TRBV14 to TRBJ1-1, with 7 nucleotides matching TRBD1. V trimming: 4 bases; J trimming: 3 bases; junction bases outside the gene matches: 2. This CDR3 spans 13 amino acids. CDR1 SGHDN and CDR2 FVKESK come from the germline V gene. The DNA of the CDR3 is TGTGCCAGCAGCCGACAGGGATACACTGAAGCTTTCTTT. Encoded protein: CASSRQGYTEAFF.

A single count supports this clone. The chain combines TRBV7-2 with TRBJ2-3; a weak D match, TRBD2 (6 bases). Germline CDR1 and CDR2: SGHTA and FQGNSA. Trimming removed 4 bases at V and 7 bases at J, with 15 bases between. This CDR3 region has 14 residues. For the CDR3, the DNA is TGTGCCAGCAGCTCCGGGGGTTTAAAGCATACGCAGTATTTT. Its protein product is CASSSGGLKHTQYF.

The J gene is TRBJ1-5, the V gene TRBV27, with D possibly being TRBD1 (6 bases). The V end lost 1 base, the J end lost 0 bases, and 13 bases lay between the germline ends. The length of the CDR3 is 17 residues. The germline V gene encodes CDR1 MNHEY and CDR2 SMNVEV (reference sequence). The CDR3 protein is CASSLFAGTTSNQPQHF. CDR3 DNA: TGTGCCAGCAGTTTATTTGCTGGGACAACTAGCAATCAGCCCCAGCATTTT.

The J gene is TRBJ2-7, the V gene TRBV18; 7 nucleotides match TRBD1. CDR1 and CDR2 from the germline V gene are KGHSH and LQKENI. This CDR3 is built from 17 residues. V was pared by 6 bases and J by 3 bases, with 17 bases of the junction left unmatched. In DNA, the CDR3 is TGTGCCAGCTCCGCCGGGACAGAGAAAAGAAATATCTACGAGCAGTACTTC. Its translation: CASSAGTEKRNIYEQYF.

This clone was recorded once. J is TRBJ1-5 and V is TRBV7-2, with D possibly TRBD1 on 5 matching bases. V was trimmed by 5 bases and J by 0 bases, leaving 17 bases between them. This CDR3 region has 17 residues. Germline loops: CDR1 SGHTA, CDR2 FQGNSA. The CDR3 sequence: CASSPDTVGLSNQPQHF. The CDR3 nucleotides read TGTGCCAGCAGCCCGGACACGGTAGGGCTTAGCAATCAGCCCCAGCATTTT.

The chain combines TRBV30 with TRBJ2-1, with D tentatively TRBD1 (6 bases). Germline CDR1 reads GTSNPN; CDR2 reads SVGIG (reference sequence). CDR3 length: 17 amino acids. V lost 0 bases, J lost 6 bases, and 21 bases lay in between. This CDR3 reads CAWSVKGVGYRGNEQFF. Here the CDR3 DNA reads TGTGCCTGGAGTGTAAAGGGGGTAGGCTACCGAGGCAATGAGCAGTTCTTC.

The V gene is TRBV7-2, the J gene TRBJ1-2, with D unclear. The CDR3 has 11 residues. CDR1 is SGHTA, CDR2 FQGNSA, per germline. V lost 6 bases, J lost 3 bases, and 5 bases lay in between. The CDR3: CASREDYGYTF. CDR3 nucleotides: TGTGCCAGCAGGGAGGACTATGGCTACACCTTC.

The CDR3 nucleotides are TGTGCCAGCTCACGGGGGGGCCCGGTCACTGAAGCTTTCTTT. Protein: CASSRGGPVTEAFF. The J gene is TRBJ1-1, the V gene TRBV18, with D possibly TRBD1 on 6 matching bases. Trimming pared 4 bases from V and 4 bases from J, leaving 13 bases between. This CDR3 has 14 residues. In germline, CDR1 is KGHSH, CDR2 LQKENI.

This chain joins TRBV5-4 and TRBJ2-1; 9 nucleotides match TRBD2. CDR1 and CDR2 from the germline V gene are SGHNT and YYREEE (reference sequence). The CDR3 has 15 amino acids. Losses at the gene ends were 4 bases for V and 1 base for J; bases not matched to a gene: 3. CDR3: CASSAGGPSYNEQFF. The CDR3 DNA is TGTGCCAGCAGCGCGGGGGGGCCGTCCTACAATGAGCAGTTCTTC.

The V call is TRBV7-9, the J call TRBJ1-2; D is ambiguous. Germline loops: CDR1 SEHNR, CDR2 FQNEAQ (reference sequence). Trimming stripped 5 bases from V and 0 bases from J, with 7 bases between. The length of the CDR3 is 13 residues. CDR3 region: CASSQASNYGYTF. CDR3 DNA: TGTGCCAGCAGCCAAGCGTCTAACTATGGCTACACCTTC.

This clone appeared once. The chain has TRBV11-2 and TRBJ1-3, with no clear D. V gave up 5 bases and J gave up 2 bases, with 16 bases separating them. CDR1 is SGHAT and CDR2 is FQNNGV in the germline V gene. This CDR3 is built from 16 residues. This CDR3 is CASSPQAGRPGNTIYF. The DNA for the CDR3 is TGTGCCAGCAGCCCCCAGGCGGGGAGGCCTGGAAACACCATATATTTT. Using reference TRBV11-2 and TRBJ1-3 for the parts outside the CDR3, the full variable domain is EAGVAQSPRYKIIEKRQSVAFWCNPISGHATLYWYQQILGQGPKLLIQFQNNGVVDDSQLPKDRFSAERLKGVDSTLKIQPAKLEDSAVYLCASSPQAGRPGNTIYFGEGSWLTVV.

The chain carries TRBV11-3 and TRBJ2-5; 13 bases are shared with TRBD2. There are 16 residues in the CDR3. Germline V CDR1 and CDR2: SGHNT, YENEEA. The J segment lost 4 bases and the V segment lost 3 bases, leaving 5 bases of the junction unmatched. The CDR3 bases are TGTGCCAGCAGCTTTGGACTAGCGGGGGAAGGAGAGACCCAGTACTTC. Its translation is CASSFGLAGEGETQYF.

The chain is built from TRBV5-5 and TRBJ2-5; TRBD1 agrees at 9 bases. Germline-derived CDR1 and CDR2 are SGHKS and YYEKEE (reference sequence). V lost 6 bases and J lost 5; bases outside the gene matches: 17. CDR3 length equals 17 residues. CDR3 region: CASTRGSGQGIGETQYF. The CDR3 nucleotides read TGTGCCAGCACCCGAGGGTCGGGACAGGGTATCGGGGAGACCCAGTACTTC.

This chain uses TRBV3-1 (or the pseudogene TRBV3-2) with TRBJ2-2, with 12 bases identical to TRBD2. V was clipped by 4 bases and J by 0 bases; unmatched bases: 6. The CDR3 has 18 amino acids. Per the germline V gene, CDR1 is LGHDT and CDR2 is YNNKEL (reference sequence). CDR3 amino acids: CASSLLAGGPSNTGELFF. CDR3 nucleotides: TGTGCCAGCAGCCTACTAGCGGGAGGACCGTCGAACACCGGGGAGCTGTTTTTT.

The rearrangement links TRBV19 to TRBJ2-1; D is perhaps TRBD2 (7 bases). Trimming pared 5 bases from V and 6 bases from J, leaving 14 bases between. Germline-derived CDR1 and CDR2 are LNHDA and SQIVND (reference sequence). The CDR3 contains 14 residues. In DNA form, the CDR3 reads TGTGCCAGTAGTCCCCGGGGAGGGGGCAATGAGCAGTTCTTC. It specifies CASSPRGGGNEQFF.